One sample yielded the 5 T cell receptor beta chains listed below, sequenced in a study of cytomegalovirus exposure and HLA in healthy donors. A multiplex PCR was run with 60 Vbeta primers and 13 Jbeta primers. The table came from immunoSEQ multiplex PCR; TCRdb's copy has only in-frame clones and leaves some out. The data show 150,000 to 200,000 clones, 85% seen once. Sequenced input: PBMCs. Receptors originate from a boy aged 2-15 years in good health and CMV-seronegative.

The rearrangement uses TRBV27 and TRBJ2-3; 10 nucleotides agree with TRBD2. The germline V gene has CDR1 MNHEY and CDR2 SMNVEV (reference sequence). The CDR3 is made up of 16 amino acids. V shed 6 bases and J 3 bases; nucleotides not matched to a gene: 9. The CDR3 here is CASSLKLAGSTDTQYF. CDR3 bases: TGTGCCAGCAGCTTGAAACTAGCGGGAAGTACAGATACGCAGTATTTT.

The chain employs TRBV5-1 and TRBJ2-7, with a tentative D call TRBD2 (5 bases). Looked up from germline, CDR1 is SGHRS and CDR2 is YFSETQ. Trimming left V 3 bases short and J 5 bases short, with 18 bases between. The CDR3 runs to 15 residues. In nucleotides, the CDR3 is TGCGCCAGCAGCTCTAACTCCATGGAGCGGAACGAGCAGTACTTC. This gives the protein CASSSNSMERNEQYF.

The chain carries TRBV11-3 and TRBJ2-1, with D tentatively TRBD2 (6 bases). The CDR3 spans 16 residues. Germline CDR1 SGHNT, CDR2 YENEEA. The germline V and J ends were trimmed by 5 bases and 0 bases, with 14 bases remaining between them. In DNA, the CDR3 is TGTGCCAGCAGCCCCCGACTGGGGGGCTCCTACAATGAGCAGTTCTTC. Its translation: CASSPRLGGSYNEQFF. The full variable domain, completed using reference TRBV11-3 and TRBJ2-1, is EAGVVQSPRYKIIEKKQPVAFWCNPISGHNTLYWYLQNLGQGPELLIRYENEEAVDDSQLPKDRFSAERLKGVDSTLKIQPAELGDSAVYLCASSPRLGGSYNEQFFGPGTRLTVL.

The rearrangement links TRBV10-1 to TRBJ2-3; 12 positions match TRBD1. The length of the CDR3 is 19 residues. Germline loops: CDR1 WNHNN, CDR2 SYGVQD (reference sequence). The junction had 7 bases not matched to a gene; V was cut back by 0 bases and J by 0 bases. This chain's CDR3 is CASSESPGTGGPSTDTQYF. Here the CDR3 DNA reads TGCGCCAGCAGTGAGTCGCCCGGGACAGGGGGCCCTAGCACAGATACGCAGTATTTT.

This chain joins TRBV5-1 and TRBJ2-7, with 10 bases identical to TRBD2. The CDR3 has 16 amino acids. In germline, CDR1 is SGHRS, CDR2 YFSETQ. V gave up 0 bases and J gave up 3 bases; unmatched junction bases: 6. The CDR3 DNA reads TGCGCCAGCAGCTTGGACCTAGCGGGAGATGACTACGAGCAGTACTTC. Protein sequence: CASSLDLAGDDYEQYF.